The source of this T cell receptor (beta chain) is a study of identical twins. Study results and caveats: Zero-insertion analyses were open to partial confounding by invariant MAIT and iNKT cells. Interpretation of the results relied on cross-sectional statistical analysis and not on following the same donors. Fewer insertions characterized abundant cord blood beta clonotypes, whereas memory repertoires showed none.

This clonotype was counted a few times. What it recognizes is unknown. Template switching added a universal primer binding site, and final cDNA carried unique molecular identifiers. MiXCR was run by TCRdb on the 5' RACE reads, yielding one entry per CDR3 protein. The table includes some 1,600,000 distinct CDR3 sequences, more than 30% detected once. The CDR3 is made up of 14 amino acids. Trimming removed 4 bases at V and 4 bases at J, with 11 bases between. Per the germline V gene, CDR1 is ENHRY and CDR2 is SYGVKD. The sequence was collected from a newborn girl in good health. V usage is TRBV10-3 and J usage is TRBJ1-5; D possibly corresponds to TRBD1 (5 bases). Sequencing input: cord blood. CDR3 bases: TGTGCCATCAGTGGGGGACGGGGGAATCAGCCCCAGCATTTT. Its protein product is CAISGGRGNQPQHF.